The sequence of this TCR beta chain was determined in a study of vaccination effects on CD4 cells after COVID-19. Whole-study context: Following the second dose by a median of 72 days, the post-vaccine samples were obtained.

Clones were sequenced by immunoSEQ multiplex PCR, and TCRdb holds only the in-frame ones, with some missing. Of roughly 27,000 clones in the sample, about 74% are singletons; the top ten hold under 20%. ViraFEST expansion of antigen-specific CD4+ T cells with viral peptide pools preceded sequencing. Culture lasted about ten days before CD4+ T cell isolation. Vaccination of participants consisted of two doses of either the BNT162b2 or mRNA-1273 vaccine. With respect to this clone: No antigen is known for it.

The TCR sequence derives from a human donor who received a COVID-19 vaccine. The sample in question was CD4+ T cells from PBMCs cultured with HCoV-OC43 spike peptides, obtained after COVID-19 vaccination. Subset denoted: HCoV-OC43 spike overlapping peptide pool stimulation.

The CDR3 reads CASRGVLGLVTQETQYF. Here the CDR3 DNA reads TGTGCCAGCAGGGGGGTTTTGGGACTAGTGACACAAGAGACCCAGTACTTC. The rearrangement uses TRBV2 and TRBJ2-5; 8 bases fit TRBD2. From germline, CDR1 is SNHLY and CDR2 FYNNEI. The CDR3 is 17 amino acids. V trimming: 6 bases; J trimming: 2 bases; junction bases outside the gene matches: 14. Variable domain in full (rest from reference TRBV2 and TRBJ2-5): EPEVTQTPSHQVTQMGQEVILRCVPISNHLYFYWYRQILGQKVEFLVSFYNNEISEKSEIFDDQFSVERPDGSNFTLKIRSTKLEDSAMYFCASRGVLGLVTQETQYFGPGTRLLVL.